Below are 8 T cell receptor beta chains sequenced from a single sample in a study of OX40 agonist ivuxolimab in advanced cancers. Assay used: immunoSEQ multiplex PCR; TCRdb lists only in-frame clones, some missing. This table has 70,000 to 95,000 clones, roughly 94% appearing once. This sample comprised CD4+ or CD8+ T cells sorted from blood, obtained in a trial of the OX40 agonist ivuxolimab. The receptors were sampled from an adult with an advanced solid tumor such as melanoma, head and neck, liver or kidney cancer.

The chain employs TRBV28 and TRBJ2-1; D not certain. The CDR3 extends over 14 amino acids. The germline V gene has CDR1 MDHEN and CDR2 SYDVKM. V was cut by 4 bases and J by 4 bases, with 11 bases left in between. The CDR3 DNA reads TGTGCCAGCAGTTCTACCTCTCCGTACAATGAGCAGTTCTTC. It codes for CASSSTSPYNEQFF.

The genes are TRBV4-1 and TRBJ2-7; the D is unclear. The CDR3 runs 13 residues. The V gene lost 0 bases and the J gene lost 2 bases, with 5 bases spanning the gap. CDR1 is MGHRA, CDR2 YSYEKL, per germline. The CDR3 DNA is TGCGCCAGCAGCCAAGACCAGGCCTACGAGCAGTACTTC. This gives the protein CASSQDQAYEQYF.

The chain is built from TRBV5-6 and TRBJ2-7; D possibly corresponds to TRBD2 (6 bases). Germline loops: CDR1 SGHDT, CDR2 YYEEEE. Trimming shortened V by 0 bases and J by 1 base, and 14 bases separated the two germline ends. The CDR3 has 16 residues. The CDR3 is CASSLVPGEISYEQYF. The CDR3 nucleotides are TGTGCCAGCAGCTTGGTTCCGGGAGAGATTTCCTACGAGCAGTACTTC.

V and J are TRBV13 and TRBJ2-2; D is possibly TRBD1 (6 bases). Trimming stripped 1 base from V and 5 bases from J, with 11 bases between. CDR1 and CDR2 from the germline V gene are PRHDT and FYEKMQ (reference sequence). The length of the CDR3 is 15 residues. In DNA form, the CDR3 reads TGTGCCAGCAGCTTAGCCTACAGGGATACCGGGGAGCTGTTTTTT. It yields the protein CASSLAYRDTGELFF.

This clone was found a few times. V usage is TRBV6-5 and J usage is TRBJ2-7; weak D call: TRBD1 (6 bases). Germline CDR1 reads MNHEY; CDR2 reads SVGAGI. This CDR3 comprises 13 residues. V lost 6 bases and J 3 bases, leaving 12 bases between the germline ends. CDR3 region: CASSPGTNYEQYF. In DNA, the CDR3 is TGTGCCAGCAGCCCGGGGACAAACTACGAGCAGTACTTC.

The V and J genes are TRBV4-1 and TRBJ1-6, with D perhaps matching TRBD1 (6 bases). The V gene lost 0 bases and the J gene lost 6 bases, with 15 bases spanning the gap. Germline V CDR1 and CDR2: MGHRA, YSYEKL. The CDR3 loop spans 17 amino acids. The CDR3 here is CASSQEGRGLINSPLHF. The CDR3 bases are TGCGCCAGCAGCCAAGAAGGCAGGGGATTGATTAATTCACCCCTCCACTTT.

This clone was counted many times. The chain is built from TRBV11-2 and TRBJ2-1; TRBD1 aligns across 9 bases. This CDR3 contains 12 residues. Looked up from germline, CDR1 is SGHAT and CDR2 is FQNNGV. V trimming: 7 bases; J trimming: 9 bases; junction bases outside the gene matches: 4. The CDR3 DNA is TGTGCCAGCACCGACAGGGGGTTTGAGCAGTTCTTC. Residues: CASTDRGFEQFF.

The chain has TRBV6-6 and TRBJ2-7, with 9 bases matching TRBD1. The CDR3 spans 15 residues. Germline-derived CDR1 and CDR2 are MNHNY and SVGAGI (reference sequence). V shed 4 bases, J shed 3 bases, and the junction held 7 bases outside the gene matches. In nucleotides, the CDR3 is TGTGCCAGCAGTTCGGGGACAGGGAGAATCTACGAGCAGTACTTC. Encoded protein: CASSSGTGRIYEQYF.